The 28 T cell receptor beta chains presented below share a single source sample, sequenced in a study of CD8+ T cells in alopecia areata. RNA extraction and reverse transcription yielded cDNA as sequencing template. Here immunoSEQ multiplex PCR was the method, and the copy in TCRdb shows in-frame clones only, minus some. In the table there are 150,000 or so clones, approximately 45% of which are singletons. The sample was CD4+ T cells sorted from blood. These receptors all stem from a human donor with alopecia areata.

This clone was seen many times. The V gene is TRBV19, the J gene TRBJ1-1; perhaps TRBD1 as D (6 bases). The V and J ends lost 9 bases and 4 bases respectively, with 12 bases between them. The CDR3 runs 12 residues. The germline CDR1 and CDR2 sequences are LNHDA and SQIVND (reference sequence). CDR3 region: CASGEGGTEAFF. The CDR3 DNA reads TGTGCCAGCGGGGAGGGGGGCACTGAAGCTTTCTTT.

This clone appeared a few times. DNA of the CDR3: TGCAGTGCTAGGCGAACTGAAGCTTTCTTT. This sequence encodes CSARRTEAFF. V is TRBV20-1 and J is TRBJ1-1; D remains unclear. CDR3 length: 10 residues. The germline CDR1 and CDR2 sequences are DFQATT and SNEGSKA (reference sequence). Trimming shortened V by 3 bases and J by 5 bases, and 4 bases separated the two germline ends.

This rearrangement joins TRBV6-6 to TRBJ2-7; 9 positions match TRBD2. The CDR3 covers 16 residues. Losses at the gene ends were 4 bases for V and 5 bases for J; bases not matched to a gene: 12. The germline gives CDR1 MNHNY, CDR2 SVGAGI (reference sequence). This chain's CDR3 is CASSSSAGGKGNEQYF. The CDR3 DNA reads TGTGCCAGCAGTTCCTCGGCGGGAGGGAAGGGGAACGAGCAGTACTTC.

The gene calls are TRBV6-6 and TRBJ2-1, with 8 bases identical to TRBD2. Unmatched junction bases numbered 9, after V lost 5 bases and J lost 9 bases. This CDR3 has 14 residues. CDR1 and CDR2 (germline): MNHNY, SVGAGI (reference sequence). CDR3 bases: TGTGCCAGCAGTCCCCAAGGGACTAGTGTTGAGCAGTTCTTC. Its protein product is CASSPQGTSVEQFF.

V gene TRBV30 combines with J gene TRBJ1-5; D uncertain. CDR1 and CDR2 from the germline V gene are GTSNPN and SVGIG (reference sequence). The V and J ends lost 1 base and 4 bases respectively, with 5 bases between them. CDR3 size: 12 residues. Here the CDR3 reads CAWSGQNQPQHF. For the CDR3, the DNA is TGTGCCTGGAGTGGGCAAAATCAGCCCCAGCATTTT.

Only a few counts were recorded for this clone. In the same sample, other DNA sequences code for this CDR3. The chain is built from TRBV29-1 and TRBJ2-7; 10 positions match TRBD1. CDR3 length: 12 amino acids. The V and J ends lost 5 bases and 3 bases, in that order; junction bases with no gene match: 1. CDR1 is SQVTM, CDR2 ANQGSEA, per germline. The CDR3, as DNA: TGCAGCGTTCGGACAGGGGGCTACGAGCAGTACTTC. Translated, it gives CSVRTGGYEQYF.

The genes are TRBV4-1 and TRBJ2-1, with D perhaps matching TRBD2 (5 bases). Deletions cut 4 bases from V and 5 bases from J, with 12 bases between. Germline V gene sequence: CDR1 MGHRA, CDR2 YSYEKL. The CDR3 is 14 amino acids. The CDR3 region is CASSPGPGDNEQFF. Here the CDR3 DNA reads TGCGCCAGCAGCCCAGGCCCCGGGGACAATGAGCAGTTCTTC.

The V gene is TRBV28, the J gene TRBJ2-7, with D maybe TRBD1 (6 bases). Germline V lookup: CDR1 MDHEN, CDR2 SYDVKM. This CDR3 contains 14 residues. Trimming stripped 10 bases from V and 5 bases from J, with 21 bases between. The CDR3 here is CAITLGQSAHEQYF. The DNA for the CDR3 is TGTGCCATAACGTTGGGACAATCTGCCCACGAGCAGTACTTC.

V and J are TRBV6-5 and TRBJ2-3; D not certain. This CDR3 is 12 amino acids long. Germline assignment: CDR1 MNHEY and CDR2 SVGAGI. The ends were cut back, 7 bases at V and 2 bases at J, with 7 bases in the middle. The CDR3 here is CASNSPTDTQYF. CDR3 nucleotides: TGTGCCAGCAACTCACCCACAGATACGCAGTATTTT.

This clone was seen more than once but under ten times. The sample holds other DNA sequences that translate to the same CDR3. The chain employs TRBV7-3 and TRBJ2-3; perhaps TRBD1 as D (5 bases). The germline gives CDR1 SGHTA, CDR2 FQGTGA. CDR3 length: 13 residues. V shed 3 bases and J shed 1 base, with 5 bases lying between them. The CDR3 DNA sequence: TGTGCCAGCAGCTTGACAGGCACAGATACGCAGTATTTT. Protein: CASSLTGTDTQYF.

This clone was recorded at least ten times. The genes are TRBV7-2 and TRBJ2-3, with TRBD1 identical over 7 bases. There are 13 residues in the CDR3. Unmatched junction bases numbered 0, after V lost 1 base and J lost 5 bases. CDR1 is SGHTA and CDR2 is FQGNSA in the germline V gene. The CDR3 protein is CASSLGTGDTQYF. The CDR3 region has the DNA TGTGCCAGCAGCTTAGGGACAGGAGATACGCAGTATTTT.

This clone was detected only once. This chain connects TRBV5-1 to TRBJ2-7, with 7 nucleotides matching TRBD1. Germline V gene lookup returns CDR1 SGHRS and CDR2 YFSETQ. There are 14 residues in the CDR3. V lost 3 bases, J lost 2 bases, and 5 bases stayed unmatched. The CDR3 DNA follows: TGCGCCAGCAGCTCGACAGGGACCACCTACGAGCAGTACTTC. Its translation is CASSSTGTTYEQYF. The entire variable domain, with the rest obtained from reference TRBV5-1 and TRBJ2-7, is as follows: KAGVTQTPRYLIKTRGQQVTLSCSPISGHRSVSWYQQTPGQGLQFLFEYFSETQRNKGNFPGRFSGRQFSNSRSEMNVSTLELGDSALYLCASSSTGTTYEQYFGPGTRLTVT.

The chain employs TRBV29-1 and TRBJ2-5; 9 bases are shared with TRBD2. The CDR3 extends over 14 amino acids. Germline loops: CDR1 SQVTM, CDR2 ANQGSEA. V shed 1 base and J 6 bases; nucleotides not matched to a gene: 6. The CDR3 DNA reads TGCAGCGTTGAAGGCCTAGCGGGGCCAAAGACCCAGTACTTC. Protein: CSVEGLAGPKTQYF.

This clone was counted between two and nine times. The chain has TRBV28 and TRBJ2-7, with TRBD2 identical over 11 bases. The CDR3 is 15 residues long. Germline V gene sequence: CDR1 MDHEN, CDR2 SYDVKM. V lost 3 bases to trimming and J lost 0 bases; unmatched junction nucleotides: 1. Here the CDR3 reads CASSLGTSGSYEQYF. The DNA of the CDR3 is TGTGCCAGCAGTTTGGGGACTAGCGGCTCCTACGAGCAGTACTTC.

The chain carries TRBV4-1 and TRBJ1-2, with 7 bases that match TRBD1. The V segment lost 6 bases and the J segment 5 bases; nucleotides outside the gene matches: 12. This CDR3 is 15 amino acids long. Per germline, CDR1 MGHRA and CDR2 YSYEKL. The CDR3 region is CASRSYRDRAYGYTF. The CDR3 nucleotides are TGCGCCAGCAGATCATACCGGGACAGAGCTTATGGCTACACCTTC.

In DNA, the CDR3 is TGTGCCAGCAGCGTAAGGGGTGGGAACACCGGGGAGCTGTTTTTT. Amino acid sequence: CASSVRGGNTGELFF. The chain combines TRBV9 with TRBJ2-2; D may be TRBD1 (5 bases). Germline CDR1 and CDR2: SGDLS and YYNGEE. This CDR3 has 15 amino acids. V lost 1 base to trimming and J lost 1 base, with 8 bases between them.

V usage is TRBV29-1 and J usage is TRBJ2-5; perhaps TRBD1 as D (5 bases). Germline CDR1 and CDR2: SQVTM and ANQGSEA. The V gene lost 4 bases and the J gene lost 4 bases, with 13 bases spanning the gap. This CDR3 spans 13 amino acids. The CDR3: CSVAGRVSETQYF. CDR3 nucleotide sequence: TGCAGCGTTGCGGGCAGGGTATCAGAGACCCAGTACTTC.

This chain joins TRBV5-1 and TRBJ2-5; perhaps TRBD2 as D (6 bases). Germline V gene data show CDR1 as SGHRS and CDR2 as YFSETQ. The CDR3 consists of 14 residues. The V end lost 2 bases, the J end lost 5 bases, and 13 bases lay between the germline ends. For the CDR3, the DNA is TGCGCCAGCAGCTTTCAGGAGGGCATGGAGACCCAGTACTTC. Protein product: CASSFQEGMETQYF.

The J gene is TRBJ2-6, the V gene TRBV5-6, with D perhaps TRBD1 or TRBD2 (5 bases each). CDR3 length: 15 residues. V was trimmed by 2 bases and J by 2 bases, leaving 8 bases between them. CDR1 and CDR2 (germline): SGHDT, YYEEEE. The CDR3 sequence is CASSFVGAGANVLTF. The CDR3 DNA reads as TGTGCCAGCAGCTTTGTGGGGGCTGGGGCCAACGTCCTGACTTTC.

This clone was counted once. The chain links TRBV28 to TRBJ2-4, with TRBD1 identical over 8 bases. The J segment lost 5 bases and the V segment lost 6 bases, leaving 9 bases of the junction unmatched. The CDR3 consists of 15 residues. Germline values: CDR1 MDHEN, CDR2 SYDVKM. The CDR3 spells CASRRGQGVENIQYF. In nucleotides, the CDR3 is TGTGCCAGCAGACGAGGACAGGGCGTGGAAAACATTCAGTACTTC.

The chain is built from TRBV7-2 and TRBJ1-2; weak D call: TRBD1 (5 bases). CDR1 and CDR2 from the germline V gene are SGHTA and FQGNSA. The V end was cut by 4 bases, the J end by 7 bases, with 19 bases between. The length of the CDR3 is 15 residues. CDR3 region: CASSSRVGDTAGYTF. CDR3 nucleotides: TGTGCCAGCAGCTCCCGTGTAGGGGATACGGCTGGCTACACCTTC.

The chain couples TRBV5-1 to TRBJ2-1; no reliable D call. With 1 base removed from V and 4 bases from J, the gap between germline ends came to 3 bases. CDR3 length equals 12 residues. CDR1 SGHRS and CDR2 YFSETQ come from the germline V gene. As DNA, the CDR3 is TGCGCCAGCAGCTTGTTGTACAATGAGCAGTTCTTC. It translates to CASSLLYNEQFF. Drawing the rest from reference TRBV5-1 and TRBJ2-1, the complete variable domain is KAGVTQTPRYLIKTRGQQVTLSCSPISGHRSVSWYQQTPGQGLQFLFEYFSETQRNKGNFPGRFSGRQFSNSRSEMNVSTLELGDSALYLCASSLLYNEQFFGPGTRLTVL.

This clone has a handful of counts. The V gene is TRBV5-1, the J gene TRBJ2-1, with D maybe TRBD1 (5 bases). Trimming took 9 bases from V and 2 from J, leaving 18 bases between them. CDR1 is SGHRS and CDR2 is YFSETQ in the germline V gene. The CDR3 loop spans 15 amino acids. This chain's CDR3 is CATSVDTGPYNEQFF. CDR3 DNA: TGCGCCACCTCAGTTGATACAGGACCCTACAATGAGCAGTTCTTC.

This clone was counted between two and nine times. This chain links TRBV5-1 with TRBJ2-1; D gene ambiguous. The CDR3 contains 16 residues. V shed 0 bases and J shed 8 bases, with 18 bases lying between them. From germline, CDR1 is SGHRS and CDR2 YFSETQ. CDR3 amino acids: CASSLEWATFGHEQFF. The DNA of the CDR3 is TGCGCCAGCAGCTTGGAGTGGGCAACCTTCGGCCATGAGCAGTTCTTC.

Points on this clone: This sample also contains other DNA sequences that code for the same CDR3. The chain joins TRBV27 to TRBJ1-1; D unclear. CDR1 is MNHEY and CDR2 is SMNVEV in the germline V gene (reference sequence). The CDR3 sequence is 13 residues long. The V end lost 2 bases, the J end lost 1 base, and 5 bases lay between the germline ends. CDR3 sequence reads: CASSLRENTEAFF. CDR3 in DNA: TGTGCCAGCAGTTTAAGGGAGAACACTGAAGCTTTCTTT.

This clone was seen more than once but under ten times. The V and J genes are TRBV28 and TRBJ2-1; 8 nucleotides match TRBD2. The trim removed 7 bases at V and 3 bases at J, leaving 8 bases unmatched. CDR1 MDHEN and CDR2 SYDVKM come from the germline V gene. The CDR3 spans 15 residues. DNA for the CDR3: TGTGCCAGCACTAGAAGCGGGAGTTACTACAATGAGCAGTTCTTC. It yields the protein CASTRSGSYYNEQFF.

The chain couples TRBV5-1 to TRBJ2-3, with D possibly called TRBD1 or TRBD2 (5 bases each). The CDR3 has 14 amino acids. Trimming removed 4 bases from V and 6 bases from J, with 15 bases in between. The germline gives CDR1 SGHRS, CDR2 YFSETQ. CDR3: CASSTGTMADTQYF. Written as DNA, the CDR3 is TGCGCCAGCAGCACCGGGACGATGGCGGATACGCAGTATTTT.

This rearrangement joins TRBV27 to TRBJ1-5; no clear D. This CDR3 has 13 amino acids. V dropped 6 bases and J dropped 4 bases, with 10 bases sitting between them. Germline loops: CDR1 MNHEY, CDR2 SMNVEV (reference sequence). The CDR3 nucleotides read TGTGCCAGCAGGAGCCTGGCGAATCAGCCCCAGCATTTT. Amino acids: CASRSLANQPQHF.